The sequence of this T cell receptor (beta chain) was determined in a study of metastatic and nonmetastatic thyroid tumors. The wider study: For malignant and benign thyroid patients, tumor or nodule tissue and blood were the sources whose repertoires were compared. Overall study results and limits: According to reports, the diversity of TCR beta was significantly higher in malignant thyroid tumors than in benign nodules, and this held in both blood and tumor samples.

Relative to its sample, this clone is medium-sized. The antigen remains unidentified. In the original processing: The authors used CDR3 differences across clinicopathological groups to build a distant-metastasis classifier for papillary thyroid cancer. TCRdb re-called clones from the PCR reads using MiXCR. The authors' filters were not applied to this entry. The sample includes 20,000 to 25,000 clones, about 16% of them seen just once. The CDR3 contains 12 residues. CDR1 is LGHDT and CDR2 is YNNKEL in the germline V gene (reference sequence). V shed 0 bases and J shed 5 bases, with 1 base lying between them. Patients had received no treatment of any kind before thyroid surgery.

This chain uses TRBV3-1 with TRBJ2-2; D unresolved. Specimen: blood. This clonotype was obtained from a male donor with papillary thyroid cancer or a benign thyroid nodule (not recorded which). Some clones in this sample may be carry-over from other donors' samples. This chain's CDR3 is CASSQETGELFF. The CDR3 coding sequence is TGTGCCAGCAGCCAAGAGACCGGGGAGCTGTTTTTT.